This T cell receptor beta chain was retrieved from a study of CD8+ T cells in alopecia areata. TCR sequencing used cDNA made by reverse transcription of extracted RNA. Assay: immunoSEQ multiplex PCR; the TCRdb copy retains only in-frame clones and omits some. Here the sample spans 90,000 to 150,000 clones, around 56% being singletons. Treatment: oral pan-JAK inhibitor, 5-10 mg twice daily. Here the sequenced sample was CD4+ T cells sorted from blood, taken at week 4, from a patient treated with tofacitinib. This receptor was identified in a human donor with alopecia areata.

CDR3 DNA sequence: TGCAGCGTTGTGGACAGGGATGTTGGGTCCGAGCAGTACTTC. This sequence encodes CSVVDRDVGSEQYF. The chain employs TRBV29-1 and TRBJ2-7; 8 bases map to TRBD1. The CDR3 extends over 14 amino acids. Trimming removed 4 bases from V and 6 bases from J; junction bases left unmatched: 11. The germline V gene has CDR1 SQVTM and CDR2 ANQGSEA.